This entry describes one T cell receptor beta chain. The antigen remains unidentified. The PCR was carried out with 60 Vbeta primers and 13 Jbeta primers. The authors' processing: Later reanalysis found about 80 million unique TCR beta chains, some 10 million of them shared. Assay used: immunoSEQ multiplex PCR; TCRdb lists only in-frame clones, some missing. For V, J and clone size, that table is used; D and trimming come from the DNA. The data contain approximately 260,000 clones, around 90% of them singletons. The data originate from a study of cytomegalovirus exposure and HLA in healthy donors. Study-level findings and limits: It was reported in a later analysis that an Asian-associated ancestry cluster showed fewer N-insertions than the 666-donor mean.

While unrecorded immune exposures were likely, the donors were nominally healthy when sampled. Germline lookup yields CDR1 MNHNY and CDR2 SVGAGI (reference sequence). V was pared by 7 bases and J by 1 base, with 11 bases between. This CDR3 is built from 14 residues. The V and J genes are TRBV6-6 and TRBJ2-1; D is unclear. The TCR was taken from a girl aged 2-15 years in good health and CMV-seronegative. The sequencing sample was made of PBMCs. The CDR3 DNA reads TGTGCCAGCATTCGAACTGATTCCTACAATGAGCAGTTCTTC. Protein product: CASIRTDSYNEQFF.